This TCR beta chain was found in a study of blood T cell repertoires in COVID-19. Study context: COVID-19 samples from acute and convalescent phases originated in the United States, Italy and Spain. T cells, B-cell-depleted T cells, or PBMCs supplied cDNA or gDNA.

Per the original methods: Nucleated cell number was recorded as an estimate derived from reference gene primer amplification. Repertoires were generated with immunoSEQ multiplex PCR, while TCRdb's copy carries only in-frame clones and drops some. Clone size and V and J calls were adopted from that table, with D and trimming inferred from the DNA. The sample lists about 80,000 clones, approximately 89% occurring once. Germline CDR1 reads WNHNN; CDR2 reads SYGVQD (reference sequence). With 6 bases removed from V and 1 base from J, the gap between germline ends came to 10 bases. The length of the CDR3 is 13 residues.

The TCR was taken from a man in his 70s with active or convalescent COVID-19. Sequencing input: peripheral blood. The chain joins TRBV10-1 to TRBJ2-7; D unresolved. The CDR3 sequence is CASSPGVSYEQYF. Here the CDR3 DNA reads TGCGCCAGCAGCCCCGGAGTGTCCTACGAGCAGTACTTC.